The 23 T cell receptor beta chains reported below all come from one sample, sequenced in a study of blood T cell repertoires in COVID-19. The data were produced by immunoSEQ multiplex PCR, yet TCRdb's version contains in-frame clones alone and is incomplete. The sample has about 210,000 clones, roughly four fifths seen once. The sequenced material came from PBMCs or T cells enriched from blood (not recorded which). These receptors were taken from a man aged 35 to 55 who had recovered from COVID-19.

The chain combines TRBV28 with TRBJ2-3, with 8 nucleotides matching TRBD1. The J segment lost 3 bases and the V segment lost 6 bases, leaving 11 bases of the junction unmatched. The length of the CDR3 is 16 residues. Germline CDR1 and CDR2: MDHEN and SYDVKM. CDR3 in amino acids: CASRQDRGGGTDTQYF. The CDR3 region has the DNA TGTGCCAGCAGACAAGACAGGGGAGGAGGAACAGATACGCAGTATTTT.

As regards this clone: At one end, the junction sequence differs from germline, possibly due to a read error. The chain recombines TRBV28 with TRBJ1-1, with D perhaps matching TRBD1 (5 bases). CDR3 length: 13 residues. CDR1 and CDR2 from the germline V gene are MDHEN and SYDVKM. DNA of the CDR3: TGTGCCAGCAGTTTATTCAAACAGGCAGGGCGCAACTTT. This gives the protein CASSLFKQAGRNF.

The genes are TRBV30 and TRBJ2-5, with TRBD1 as a possible D gene (5 bases). V was clipped by 0 bases and J by 9 bases, with 20 bases between them. The CDR3 loop spans 15 amino acids. Looked up from germline, CDR1 is GTSNPN and CDR2 is SVGIG (reference sequence). CDR3 nucleotides: TGTGCCTGGAGTGTTTCTTGGCAGGGCGAAGTGGCCCAGTACTTC. This codes for CAWSVSWQGEVAQYF.

The genes are TRBV30 and TRBJ2-5; D perhaps matches TRBD2 (5 bases). The V and J ends lost 3 bases and 5 bases respectively, with 13 bases between them. Germline CDR1 is GTSNPN and CDR2 is SVGIG (reference sequence). CDR3 length equals 13 residues. CDR3 sequence: CAWRGLAGETQYF. For the CDR3, the DNA is TGTGCCTGGAGAGGGCTAGCTGGGGAGACCCAGTACTTC.

V and J are TRBV5-8 and TRBJ1-3; D gene unclear. The V gene's germline CDR1 is SGHTS and CDR2 YDEGEE. Deletions cut 5 bases from V and 0 bases from J, with 9 bases between. The CDR3 extends over 14 amino acids. CDR3 nucleotide sequence: TGTGCCAGCAGGAGGTCGTCCTCTGGAAACACCATATATTTT. This translates into CASRRSSSGNTIYF.

This clone was detected only once. This chain uses TRBV27 with TRBJ2-1; D gene uncertain. Germline V lookup: CDR1 MNHEY, CDR2 SMNVEV (reference sequence). Trimming stripped 4 bases from V and 8 bases from J, with 21 bases between. The CDR3 sequence is 16 residues long. The CDR3 protein is CASSSPPGFGSDEQFF. The CDR3 DNA is TGTGCCAGCAGTTCCCCTCCCGGGTTTGGTTCGGATGAGCAGTTCTTC.

V usage is TRBV9 and J usage is TRBJ2-2; D uncertain. Germline CDR1 SGDLS, CDR2 YYNGEE. V lost 4 bases and J lost 0, with 19 bases in between. The CDR3 loop spans 18 amino acids. CDR3 bases: TGTGCCAGCAGCTCTCGAGATGTCTGGAGAGCGAACACCGGGGAGCTGTTTTTT. This translates into CASSSRDVWRANTGELFF.

This clone was seen once. The V and J genes are TRBV6-5 and TRBJ1-5, with D hard to call. The CDR3 extends over 15 amino acids. The germline V gene has CDR1 MNHEY and CDR2 SVGAGI. Trimming cost V 5 bases and J 4 bases, with 15 bases left between them. The CDR3 DNA reads TGTGCCAGCAGTCGCACCGGGAGTGGGAATCAGCCCCAGCATTTT. Amino acid sequence: CASSRTGSGNQPQHF.

The CDR3 DNA follows: TGCGCCAGCAGCTCTCGCCGGGGAGCGAACACCGGGGAGCTGTTTTTT. Amino acids: CASSSRRGANTGELFF. The chain is built from TRBV5-1 and TRBJ2-2, with a possible D match to TRBD2 (5 bases). Looked up from germline, CDR1 is SGHRS and CDR2 is YFSETQ. This CDR3 has 16 residues. Trimming took 3 bases from V and 0 from J, leaving 12 bases between them.

The J gene is TRBJ2-3, the V gene TRBV3-1 (or the pseudogene TRBV3-2), with 10 nucleotides matching TRBD2. J was trimmed by 14 bases and V by 2 bases; bases with no gene match: 7. The CDR3 length is 13 residues. CDR1 is LGHDT and CDR2 is YNNKEL in the germline V gene (reference sequence). CDR3 amino acids: CASSQRTSGGGYF. The CDR3 coding sequence is TGTGCCAGCAGCCAAAGGACTAGCGGTGGGGGGTATTTT.

This chain uses TRBV5-1 with TRBJ1-2; TRBD1 aligns across 9 bases. The CDR3 spans 15 residues. The germline V gene encodes CDR1 SGHRS and CDR2 YFSETQ. J gave up 7 bases and V 5 bases, and 12 bases lay outside the gene matches. DNA of the CDR3: TGCGCCAGCAGGGATACAGGGGGCGCGGTCGCTGGCTACACCTTC. Translating it yields CASRDTGGAVAGYTF.

The genes are TRBV6-6 and TRBJ2-1; D gene unclear. The ends were cut back, 6 bases at V and 6 bases at J, with 15 bases in the middle. This CDR3 spans 14 amino acids. CDR1 MNHNY and CDR2 SVGAGI come from the germline V gene (reference sequence). The CDR3 DNA reads as TGTGCCAGCAGCCCTAATTCTCCACCCAATGAGCAGTTCTTC. It translates to CASSPNSPPNEQFF.

The chain employs TRBV7-2 and TRBJ1-4; D is undetermined. The V end was cut by 0 bases, the J end by 1 base, with 12 bases between. The V gene's germline CDR1 is SGHTA and CDR2 FQGNSA. This CDR3 region has 17 residues. The CDR3 here is CASSLARPYLTNEKLFF. As DNA, the CDR3 is TGTGCCAGCAGCTTAGCGCGGCCGTACCTAACTAATGAAAAACTGTTTTTT. Full variable domain (missing parts from reference TRBV7-2 and TRBJ1-4): GAGVSQSPSNKVTEKGKDVELRCDPISGHTALYWYRQSLGQGLEFLIYFQGNSAPDKSGLPSDRFSAERTGGSVSTLTIQRTQQEDSAVYLCASSLARPYLTNEKLFFGSGTQLSVL.

The chain couples TRBV11-2 to TRBJ2-3; 10 nucleotides line up with TRBD2. The CDR3 spans 16 residues. V trimming: 5 bases; J trimming: 5 bases; junction bases outside the gene matches: 10. CDR1 is SGHAT and CDR2 is FQNNGV in the germline V gene. CDR3 region: CASSRTRSGGGDTQYF. As DNA, the CDR3 is TGTGCCAGCAGCCGCACCCGGAGCGGGGGGGGAGATACGCAGTATTTT.

The J gene is TRBJ2-3, the V gene TRBV4-2; 10 nucleotides match TRBD2. Germline CDR1 reads LGHNA; CDR2 reads YNFKEQ. The CDR3 spans 19 residues. V shed 1 base and J 3 bases; nucleotides not matched to a gene: 13. CDR3 bases: TGTGCCAGCAGCCAAGCTAGCGGGAGTCCCCTTGGGGGGACAGATACGCAGTATTTT. Translated: CASSQASGSPLGGTDTQYF.

The rearrangement joins TRBV19 to TRBJ1-1; weak D call: TRBD1 (5 bases). With 5 bases removed from V and 1 base from J, the gap between germline ends came to 14 bases. This CDR3 contains 15 residues. Germline V gene data show CDR1 as LNHDA and CDR2 as SQIVND (reference sequence). In nucleotides, the CDR3 is TGTGCCAGTAGTCCAGGGAGGTTGACGAACACTGAAGCTTTCTTT. This gives the protein CASSPGRLTNTEAFF.

The chain has TRBV7-2 and TRBJ1-5, with a possible D match to TRBD1 (5 bases). V dropped 1 base and J dropped 7 bases, with 8 bases sitting between them. The CDR3 is made up of 13 amino acids. CDR1 and CDR2 (germline): SGHTA, FQGNSA. CDR3: CASSLVWGQPQHF. The CDR3 DNA reads TGTGCCAGCAGCTTAGTGTGGGGCCAGCCCCAGCATTTT. Full variable domain (missing parts from reference TRBV7-2 and TRBJ1-5): GAGVSQSPSNKVTEKGKDVELRCDPISGHTALYWYRQSLGQGLEFLIYFQGNSAPDKSGLPSDRFSAERTGGSVSTLTIQRTQQEDSAVYLCASSLVWGQPQHFGDGTRLSIL.

This clone showed up just a few times. This chain connects TRBV30 to TRBJ1-1, with TRBD1 matching over 8 bases. The V gene end was trimmed by 2 bases and the J gene end by 1 base; junction bases not matched to a gene: 12. Germline CDR1 reads GTSNPN; CDR2 reads SVGIG (reference sequence). The CDR3 runs 17 residues. CDR3 sequence: CAWSKAGGLRKNTEAFF. The CDR3 DNA follows: TGTGCCTGGAGTAAGGCAGGGGGCCTCCGGAAGAACACTGAAGCTTTCTTT.

The gene calls are TRBV11-2 and TRBJ2-1, with TRBD2 identical over 9 bases. Trimming took 3 bases from V and 5 from J; bases not matched to a gene: 8. CDR3 length: 16 amino acids. CDR1 is SGHAT and CDR2 is FQNNGV in the germline V gene. For the CDR3, the DNA is TGTGCCAGCAGCTTGGCCAGCGGGGGGAAAAACAATGAGCAGTTCTTC. Amino acids: CASSLASGGKNNEQFF. Together with reference TRBV11-2 and TRBJ2-1, the CDR3 gives the full variable domain: EAGVAQSPRYKIIEKRQSVAFWCNPISGHATLYWYQQILGQGPKLLIQFQNNGVVDDSQLPKDRFSAERLKGVDSTLKIQPAKLEDSAVYLCASSLASGGKNNEQFFGPGTRLTVL.

This chain joins TRBV27 and TRBJ1-1; 8 bases map to TRBD1. CDR3 size: 14 residues. The V and J ends lost 6 bases and 5 bases, in that order; junction bases with no gene match: 8. Germline-derived CDR1 and CDR2 are MNHEY and SMNVEV (reference sequence). CDR3 coding DNA: TGTGCCAGCAGCTCAGGGGGCGGAGGAACTGAAGCTTTCTTT. Protein sequence: CASSSGGGGTEAFF.

The V call is TRBV30, the J call TRBJ2-3, with D tentatively TRBD1 (6 bases). CDR3 length: 14 residues. V lost 3 bases, J lost 5 bases, and 15 bases lay in between. Per the germline V gene, CDR1 is GTSNPN and CDR2 is SVGIG (reference sequence). CDR3 in DNA: TGTGCCTGGAGGCCCTCAGGGGCGAGAGATACGCAGTATTTT. This encodes CAWRPSGARDTQYF.

As to this clone: Other DNA sequences in the sample encode the same CDR3. The genes are TRBV6-1 and TRBJ1-1, with a tentative D call TRBD1 (5 bases). Trimming took off 3 bases at V and 2 bases at J, with 7 bases between the two ends. Per the germline V gene, CDR1 is MNHNS and CDR2 is SASEGT. CDR3 length: 13 residues. The CDR3 nucleotides read TGTGCCAGCAGTGAGGGGCGAAACACTGAAGCTTTCTTT. This encodes CASSEGRNTEAFF.

This sequence joins TRBV5-1 and TRBJ1-1; D call uncertain. Trimming took 1 base from V and 1 from J, leaving 8 bases between them. The germline gives CDR1 SGHRS, CDR2 YFSETQ. The CDR3 loop spans 14 amino acids. This chain's CDR3 is CASSLTGKNTEAFF. As DNA, the CDR3 is TGCGCCAGCAGCTTGACGGGTAAGAACACTGAAGCTTTCTTT.